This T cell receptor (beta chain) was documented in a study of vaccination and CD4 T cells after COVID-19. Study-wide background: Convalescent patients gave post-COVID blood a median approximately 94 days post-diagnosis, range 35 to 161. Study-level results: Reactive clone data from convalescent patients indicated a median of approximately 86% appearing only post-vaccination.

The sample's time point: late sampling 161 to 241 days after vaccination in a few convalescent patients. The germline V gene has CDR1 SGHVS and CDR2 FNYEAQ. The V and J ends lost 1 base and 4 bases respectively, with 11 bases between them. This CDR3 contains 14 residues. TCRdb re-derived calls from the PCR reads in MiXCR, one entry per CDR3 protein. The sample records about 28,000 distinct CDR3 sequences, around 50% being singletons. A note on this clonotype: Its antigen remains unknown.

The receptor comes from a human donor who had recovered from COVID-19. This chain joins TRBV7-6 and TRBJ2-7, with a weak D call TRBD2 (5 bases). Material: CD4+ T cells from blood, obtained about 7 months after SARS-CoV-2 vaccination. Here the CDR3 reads CASSLEFEGYEQYF. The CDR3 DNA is TGTGCCAGCAGCTTAGAGTTCGAGGGTTACGAGCAGTACTTC.